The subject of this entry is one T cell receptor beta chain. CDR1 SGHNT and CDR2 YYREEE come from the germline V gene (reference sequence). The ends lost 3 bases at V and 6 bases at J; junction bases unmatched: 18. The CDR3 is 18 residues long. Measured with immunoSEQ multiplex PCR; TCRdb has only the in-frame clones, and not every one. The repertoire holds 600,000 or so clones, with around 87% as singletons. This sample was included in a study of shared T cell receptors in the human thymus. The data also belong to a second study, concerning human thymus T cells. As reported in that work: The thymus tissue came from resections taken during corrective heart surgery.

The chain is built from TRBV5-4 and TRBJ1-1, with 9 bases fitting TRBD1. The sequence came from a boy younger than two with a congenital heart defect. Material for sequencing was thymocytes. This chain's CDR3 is CASSSCASTGGSKAEAFF. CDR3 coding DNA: TGTGCCAGCAGCTCGTGCGCGTCGACAGGGGGTTCAAAGGCTGAAGCTTTCTTT.